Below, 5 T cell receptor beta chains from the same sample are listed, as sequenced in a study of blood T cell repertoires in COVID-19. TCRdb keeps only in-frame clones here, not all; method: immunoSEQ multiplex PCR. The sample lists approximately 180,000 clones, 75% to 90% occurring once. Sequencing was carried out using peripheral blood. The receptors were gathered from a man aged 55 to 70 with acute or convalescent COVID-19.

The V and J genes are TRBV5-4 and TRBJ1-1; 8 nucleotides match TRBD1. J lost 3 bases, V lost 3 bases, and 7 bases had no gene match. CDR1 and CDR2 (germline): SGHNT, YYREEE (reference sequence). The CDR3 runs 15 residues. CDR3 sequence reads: CASSSKTGEDTEAFF. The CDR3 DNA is TGTGCCAGCAGCTCCAAGACAGGGGAAGACACTGAAGCTTTCTTT.

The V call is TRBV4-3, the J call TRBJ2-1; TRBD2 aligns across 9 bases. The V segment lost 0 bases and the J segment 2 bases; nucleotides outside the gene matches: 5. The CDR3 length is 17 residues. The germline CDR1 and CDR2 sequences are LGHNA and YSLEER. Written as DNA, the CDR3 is TGCGCCAGCAGCCAAGATCAGAGACTAGCGGCCTACAATGAGCAGTTCTTC. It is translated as CASSQDQRLAAYNEQFF.

For the CDR3, the DNA is TGTGCCAGCAGTCAGATTCTAGCAGCGGGAGTCGATCAGCAGTTCTTC. Translating gives CASSQILAAGVDQQFF. J is TRBJ2-1 and V is TRBV3-1 (or the pseudogene TRBV3-2); 8 bases map to TRBD2. The germline V gene encodes CDR1 LGHDT and CDR2 YNNKEL (reference sequence). J was trimmed by 11 bases and V by 6 bases; bases with no gene match: 18. The CDR3 runs to 16 residues.

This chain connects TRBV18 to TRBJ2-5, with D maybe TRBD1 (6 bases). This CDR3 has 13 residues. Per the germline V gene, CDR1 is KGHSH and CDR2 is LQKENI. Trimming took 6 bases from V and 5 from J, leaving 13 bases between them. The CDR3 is CASSWGLGETQYF. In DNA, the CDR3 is TGTGCCAGCTCCTGGGGGCTCGGTGAGACCCAGTACTTC.

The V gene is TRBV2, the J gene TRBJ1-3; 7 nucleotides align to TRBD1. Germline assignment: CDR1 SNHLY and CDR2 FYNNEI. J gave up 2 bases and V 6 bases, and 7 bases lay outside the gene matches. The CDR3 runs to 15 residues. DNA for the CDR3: TGTGCCAGCAGGCCCGTAGGGGGCGCTGGAAACACCATATATTTT. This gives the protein CASRPVGGAGNTIYF.